These T cell receptor beta chains were read from a single sample in a study of blood T cell repertoires in COVID-19. Generated by immunoSEQ multiplex PCR, the TCRdb table keeps only in-frame clones and is missing some. The sample consists of about 67,000 clones, about 90% of them appearing once. Sequencing used peripheral blood. All receptors derive from a man aged 45-65 years with active COVID-19. Both conserved end residues are trimmed from each CDR3.

cdr3_aa,j_call,v_call
ATSRDIAYSGNTIY,TRBJ1-3,TRBV15
ASSVGGSSSYNEQF,TRBJ2-1,TRBV9
ASSSTKAGSYNEQF,TRBJ2-1,TRBV7-9
ASSVEQGGSTGELF,TRBJ2-2,TRBV9
ASSFGTSTQDEQF,TRBJ2-1,TRBV19
ASSGTIPYTQY,TRBJ2-3,TRBV5-1
ASSKDRAHEQY,TRBJ2-7,TRBV5-6
ASSPYPPGQGMVSNTGELF,TRBJ2-2,TRBV21-1
ASRVRAAQPGELF,TRBJ2-2,TRBV6-5
ATSDCRDRRSKLF,TRBJ1-4,TRBV24-1
ATSDAGFDTQY,TRBJ2-3,TRBV24-1
AWSQGYYGYT,TRBJ1-2,TRBV30
ASRGQGEETEAF,TRBJ1-1,TRBV7-9
ASSLGGQGVAYEQY,TRBJ2-7,TRBV13